This TCR beta chain was captured by sequencing in a study of technical replicates of blood from a few donors. The junction had 8 bases not matched to a gene; V was cut back by 2 bases and J by 4 bases. The CDR3 runs 15 residues. Germline V gene data show CDR1 as SGHTA and CDR2 as FQGTGA. Some clones are missing from TCRdb's copy, which holds only in-frame ones; the method was immunoSEQ multiplex PCR. The table lists approximately 78,000 clones, around 90% of them singletons, with approximately 0.36% in the top ten. The source material was T cells isolated from PBMCs. The chain recombines TRBV7-3 with TRBJ2-7; 7 positions match TRBD2. This sequence was found in a human donor in good health. The CDR3 DNA is TGTGCCAGCAGCTTACAGGCGGGAGTCCCTTACGAGCAGTACTTC. Encoded protein: CASSLQAGVPYEQYF.